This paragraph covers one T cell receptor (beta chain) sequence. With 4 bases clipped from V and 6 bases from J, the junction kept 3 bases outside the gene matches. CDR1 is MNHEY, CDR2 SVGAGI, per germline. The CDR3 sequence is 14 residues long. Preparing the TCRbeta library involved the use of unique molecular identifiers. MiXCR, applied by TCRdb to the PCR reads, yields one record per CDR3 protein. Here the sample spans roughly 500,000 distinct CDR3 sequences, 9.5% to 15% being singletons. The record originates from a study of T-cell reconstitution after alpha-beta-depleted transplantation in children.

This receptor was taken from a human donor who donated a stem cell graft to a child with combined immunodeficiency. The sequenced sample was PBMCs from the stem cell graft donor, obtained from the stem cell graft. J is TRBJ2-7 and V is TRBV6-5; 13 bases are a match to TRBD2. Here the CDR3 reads CASSFGTSGTEQYF. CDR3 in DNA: TGTGCCAGCAGTTTCGGGACTAGCGGGACCGAGCAGTACTTC.